Below are 16 T cell receptor beta chains sequenced from a single sample in a study of CD8 T cells in Susac syndrome. Reverse transcription of about 0.45 to 1 ug RNA was performed with random hexamers. TCRdb re-derived calls from the immunoSEQ multiplex PCR reads in MiXCR, one entry per CDR3 protein. The sample lists roughly 130,000 distinct CDR3 sequences; roughly 94% were seen once. The specimen was CD8+ T cells from PBMCs. The receptor source for this set is a human donor with Susac syndrome.

This chain joins TRBV20-1 and TRBJ2-3; 11 bases map to TRBD2. The germline gives CDR1 DFQATT, CDR2 SNEGSKA (reference sequence). J was trimmed by 4 bases and V by 6 bases; bases with no gene match: 9. This CDR3 spans 15 amino acids. CDR3 residues: CSADLASGGPDTQYF. The CDR3 DNA sequence: TGCAGTGCCGACCTGGCTAGCGGGGGGCCAGATACGCAGTATTTT.

This chain uses TRBV27 with TRBJ2-7; 8 bases align to TRBD1. The V gene end was trimmed by 5 bases and the J gene end by 4 bases; junction bases not matched to a gene: 10. Germline lookup yields CDR1 MNHEY and CDR2 SMNVEV (reference sequence). The CDR3 runs 15 residues. The CDR3 loop is CASSGRLQGEYEQYF. The CDR3, as DNA: TGTGCCAGCAGTGGTCGTTTACAGGGGGAGTACGAGCAGTACTTC.

The rearrangement uses TRBV29-1 and TRBJ2-1, with 7 nucleotides matching TRBD2. The CDR3 spans 14 residues. CDR1 SQVTM and CDR2 ANQGSEA come from the germline V gene. V was clipped by 0 bases and J by 2 bases; unmatched bases: 1. In nucleotides, the CDR3 is TGCAGCGTTGAAGATCGGGGGGCCTACAATGAGCAGTTCTTC. Protein sequence: CSVEDRGAYNEQFF.

The chain employs TRBV12-3 or TRBV12-4 and TRBJ2-7; D is undetermined. The length of the CDR3 is 12 residues. V lost 5 bases and J lost 7, with 12 bases in between. CDR3: CASSERPFEQYF. In nucleotides, the CDR3 is TGTGCCAGCAGTGAACGGCCCTTTGAGCAGTACTTC.

In its sample, this clonotype was seen once. The gene calls are TRBV12-3 or TRBV12-4 and TRBJ1-2; D uncertain. The CDR3 contains 11 residues. Trimming removed 7 bases from V and 8 bases from J, with 11 bases in between. CDR3 sequence reads: CASISPFGYTF. As DNA, the CDR3 is TGTGCCAGCATCTCGCCCTTCGGCTACACCTTC.

This rearrangement joins TRBV5-1 to TRBJ1-1; tentative D call: TRBD1 (5 bases). Germline CDR1 and CDR2: SGHRS and YFSETQ. Deletions cut 7 bases from V and 6 bases from J, with 16 bases between. The CDR3 spans 13 residues. CDR3 nucleotide sequence: TGCGCCAGCCGCCGGGGGTCTAACCCTGAAGCTTTCTTT. It is translated as CASRRGSNPEAFF.

Only one count was recorded for this clonotype. The CDR3 loop is CSVVSGGTGETQYF. DNA for the CDR3: TGCAGCGTTGTTAGCGGGGGGACCGGGGAGACCCAGTACTTC. The V call is TRBV29-1, the J call TRBJ2-5, with TRBD2 matching over 10 bases. The CDR3 extends over 14 amino acids. J lost 5 bases, V lost 4 bases, and 7 bases had no gene match. CDR1 SQVTM and CDR2 ANQGSEA come from the germline V gene. Filled out from reference TRBV29-1 and TRBJ2-5, the complete variable domain reads SAVISQKPSRDICQRGTSLTIQCQVDSQVTMMFWYRQQPGQSLTLIATANQGSEATYESGFVIDKFPISRPNLTFSTLTVSNMSPEDSSIYLCSVVSGGTGETQYFGPGTRLLVL.

This clonotype turned up a few times. This chain joins TRBV9 and TRBJ2-3; D gene ambiguous. This CDR3 region has 13 residues. The germline V and J ends were trimmed by 0 bases and 6 bases, with 8 bases remaining between them. Germline CDR1 is SGDLS and CDR2 is YYNGEE. The CDR3 loop reads CASSVGGGDTQYF. CDR3 nucleotides: TGTGCCAGCAGCGTAGGTGGCGGTGATACGCAGTATTTT.

V is TRBV9 and J is TRBJ2-6, with TRBD2 as a possible D gene (7 bases). The CDR3 loop spans 14 amino acids. V was pared by 7 bases and J by 2 bases, with 10 bases between. Germline CDR1 and CDR2: SGDLS and YYNGEE. The CDR3 nucleotides are TGTGCCAGCCGGGGGGACACTGGGGCCAACGTCCTGACTTTC. Translation: CASRGDTGANVLTF.

The chain has TRBV9 and TRBJ2-1, with a weak D call TRBD1 (6 bases). Trimming pared 3 bases from V and 3 bases from J, leaving 13 bases between. The germline V gene encodes CDR1 SGDLS and CDR2 YYNGEE. The CDR3 is 15 residues long. CDR3 nucleotide sequence: TGTGCCAGCAGCGGACAGGTTGAATTCTACAATGAGCAGTTCTTC. This translates into CASSGQVEFYNEQFF.

The chain has TRBV20-1 and TRBJ1-2; 8 bases are a match to TRBD1. Germline CDR1 DFQATT, CDR2 SNEGSKA (reference sequence). The J segment lost 0 bases and the V segment lost 6 bases, leaving 9 bases of the junction unmatched. The CDR3 sequence is 15 residues long. CDR3 bases: TGCAGTGCGTTGGACAGGGAATCAGCTAACTATGGCTACACCTTC. Translation: CSALDRESANYGYTF.

This chain links TRBV5-1 with TRBJ2-6; the D gene is possibly TRBD1 (5 bases). The CDR3 loop spans 17 amino acids. The V gene's germline CDR1 is SGHRS and CDR2 YFSETQ. V gave up 0 bases and J gave up 1 base, with 11 bases separating them. The DNA for the CDR3 is TGCGCCAGCAGCTTGGACGCCCAGGGTTCTGGGGCCAACGTCCTGACTTTC. Its protein is CASSLDAQGSGANVLTF.

This clonotype was counted once. The gene calls are TRBV12-3 or TRBV12-4 and TRBJ2-3; 8 nucleotides line up with TRBD1. CDR3 length: 11 residues. The V and J ends lost 7 bases and 9 bases, in that order; junction bases with no gene match: 3. CDR3 DNA sequence: TGTGCCAGCACGCAGGGGGCCACGCAGTATTTT. Amino acids: CASTQGATQYF.

This clonotype was counted once. J is TRBJ2-7 and V is TRBV7-9, with TRBD1 matching 9 bases. The CDR3 is made up of 14 amino acids. V shed 4 bases, J shed 3 bases, and the junction held 4 bases outside the gene matches. Germline loops: CDR1 SEHNR, CDR2 FQNEAQ (reference sequence). In DNA form, the CDR3 reads TGTGCCAGCAGCTCTCGGGACAGGGACTACGAGCAGTACTTC. Translated, it gives CASSSRDRDYEQYF.

The sample holds one count of this clonotype. The chain has TRBV30 and TRBJ2-2; TRBD1 might be the D (5 bases). V lost 4 bases and J 6 bases, leaving 6 bases between the germline ends. Germline CDR1 and CDR2: GTSNPN and SVGIG (reference sequence). The CDR3 has 11 residues. CDR3 in amino acids: CAWTGSGELFF. The CDR3 DNA reads as TGTGCCTGGACAGGGTCCGGGGAGCTGTTTTTT.

The chain joins TRBV20-1 to TRBJ2-2; TRBD2 matches at 13 bases. V lost 2 bases to trimming and J lost 4 bases; unmatched junction nucleotides: 4. Looked up from germline, CDR1 is DFQATT and CDR2 is SNEGSKA (reference sequence). This CDR3 has 16 residues. CDR3 sequence reads: CSARTSGGASTGELFF. Here the CDR3 DNA reads TGCAGTGCTAGAACTAGCGGGGGGGCCAGCACCGGGGAGCTGTTTTTT.